Below are 8 T cell receptor beta chains sequenced from a single sample in a study of PD-1 blockade in classical Hodgkin lymphoma. Sequencing used immunoSEQ multiplex PCR; TCRdb keeps in-frame clones, though not all of them. The data show around 45,000 clones, about 90% seen once. Exposure to brentuximab vedotin varied, and each patient had relapsed following autologous stem cell transplantation. This sample comprised peripheral blood mononuclear cells (PBMCs), obtained at baseline. These receptor sequences come from a human donor with classical Hodgkin lymphoma.

The rearrangement uses TRBV7-2 and TRBJ2-3; no definite D call. Germline CDR1 is SGHTA and CDR2 is FQGNSA. This CDR3 comprises 12 residues. The V gene lost 7 bases and the J gene lost 10 bases, with 15 bases spanning the gap. CDR3 sequence: CASNPAAGAQYF. CDR3 sequence (DNA): TGTGCCAGCAACCCCGCCGCAGGAGCGCAGTATTTT.

This chain links TRBV9 with TRBJ2-7; TRBD1 aligns across 10 bases. There are 16 residues in the CDR3. The V gene's germline CDR1 is SGDLS and CDR2 YYNGEE. The trim removed 0 bases at V and 4 bases at J, leaving 7 bases unmatched. The CDR3 nucleotides are TGTGCCAGCAGCGTAGGACAGGGGGCGATCGGTTACGAGCAGTACTTC. It translates to CASSVGQGAIGYEQYF. Supplemented by reference TRBV9 and TRBJ2-7, the full variable domain reads DSGVTQTPKHLITATGQRVTLRCSPRSGDLSVYWYQQSLDQGLQFLIQYYNGEERAKGNILERFSAQQFPDLHSELNLSSLELGDSALYFCASSVGQGAIGYEQYFGPGTRLTVT.

The CDR3 is CASSLGGSNQPQHF. In DNA form, the CDR3 reads TGTGCCAGCAGCTTGGGTGGGAGCAATCAGCCCCAGCATTTT. The V and J genes are TRBV5-4 and TRBJ1-5, with D unresolved. CDR1 and CDR2 from the germline V gene are SGHNT and YYREEE (reference sequence). V was clipped by 0 bases and J by 1 base, with 5 bases between them. The CDR3 covers 14 residues.

Only one count was recorded for this clone. The V call is TRBV27, the J call TRBJ2-3; 8 positions agree with TRBD1. This CDR3 comprises 15 residues. CDR1 is MNHEY, CDR2 SMNVEV, per germline (reference sequence). The V and J ends lost 3 bases and 11 bases, in that order; junction bases with no gene match: 13. CDR3 DNA sequence: TGTGCCAGCAGTTTCCAAGGACAGGGTGGGATAGGGCAGTATTTT. Its translation is CASSFQGQGGIGQYF.

The chain combines TRBV27 with TRBJ2-1; 9 nucleotides line up with TRBD2. The CDR3 spans 16 residues. The J segment lost 10 bases and the V segment lost 7 bases, leaving 17 bases of the junction unmatched. In germline, CDR1 is MNHEY, CDR2 SMNVEV (reference sequence). CDR3 coding DNA: TGTGCCAGCATCCGAGTGGCGGGAGGGCCGCTGGCAGAGCAGTTCTTC. Amino acid sequence: CASIRVAGGPLAEQFF.

The chain carries TRBV7-3 and TRBJ2-2, with 12 bases identical to TRBD2. Germline CDR1 SGHTA, CDR2 FQGTGA. There are 17 residues in the CDR3. V gave up 5 bases and J gave up 6 bases; unmatched junction bases: 10. CDR3 loop: CASSPGLLAGGPGELFF. In nucleotides, the CDR3 is TGTGCCAGCAGCCCGGGGCTACTAGCGGGAGGACCCGGGGAGCTGTTTTTT.

This clone is medium-sized within its sample. The V and J genes are TRBV19 and TRBJ1-1; D is uncertain. CDR1 is LNHDA and CDR2 is SQIVND in the germline V gene (reference sequence). V lost 6 bases, J lost 3 bases, and 11 bases lay in between. This CDR3 has 13 amino acids. The CDR3 spells CASSKPGYTEAFF. DNA of the CDR3: TGTGCCAGTAGCAAACCGGGGTACACTGAAGCTTTCTTT.

The genes are TRBV10-3 and TRBJ2-1; TRBD2 matches at 8 bases. The CDR3 runs 15 residues. CDR1 is ENHRY and CDR2 is SYGVKD in the germline V gene. J lost 4 bases, V lost 6 bases, and 8 bases had no gene match. The CDR3 spells CAIRDTSGAYNEQFF. In nucleotides, the CDR3 is TGTGCCATCAGAGATACTAGCGGAGCTTACAATGAGCAGTTCTTC.